Listed below are T cell receptor beta chains from one sample, sequenced in a study of response to subunit inactivated influenza vaccine. Using its own MiXCR run on the RT-PCR reads, TCRdb lists one record per CDR3 protein. The sample records a few hundred thousand distinct CDR3 sequences, over 20% being singletons. Here the sequenced sample was PBMCs from blood, taken approximately 22 months after vaccination. These receptors were taken from a man in his fifties or sixties who received an inactivated influenza vaccine. Both conserved end residues are trimmed from each CDR3. D genes are given only for firm matches.

V	D	J	CDR3
TRBV9	-	TRBJ1-1	ASSPRWGNTEAF
TRBV7-9	TRBD2	TRBJ2-3	ASSSWTSGRLTDTQY
TRBV5-1	TRBD1	TRBJ2-5	ASSLDRQETQY
TRBV5-1	TRBD1	TRBJ2-4	ASSLSGGASNIQY
TRBV7-6	TRBD1	TRBJ2-7	ASSLGDRVPYEQY
TRBV12-3/TRBV12-4	-	TRBJ1-1	ASSTPGGNTEAF
TRBV10-3	TRBD2	TRBJ2-1	AITGTSGEQF
TRBV11-3	-	TRBJ1-3	ASSSGAGNTIY
TRBV4-3	TRBD1	TRBJ2-3	ASSQLKGTGGADTQY
TRBV10-3	-	TRBJ1-5	AIRGDLNQPQH
TRBV10-3	TRBD2	TRBJ2-3	AIRQPGTSGADTQY
TRBV7-2	TRBD1	TRBJ1-2	ASSPDRGKGGYT
TRBV6-1	TRBD1	TRBJ1-2	ASSEALDRAKSYGYT
TRBV6-2/TRBV6-3	TRBD1	TRBJ2-5	ASSHRGWGTQY
TRBV7-3	-	TRBJ2-2	ASSLRAPNSNTGELF
TRBV28	-	TRBJ2-1	ASSRGSGRF
TRBV29-1	TRBD2	TRBJ2-2	SVETSGRMDTGELF